This is a list of T cell receptor beta chains from one sample in a study of cytomegalovirus exposure and HLA in healthy donors. Clones were read by immunoSEQ multiplex PCR, and TCRdb kept only the in-frame ones, dropping some. The table lists about 130,000 clones, more than 80% of them singletons. Material: PBMCs. The receptors were gathered from a man between 25 and 39 years old in good health and CMV-seronegative. Both conserved end residues are part of each CDR3. Fields, in order: D gene, V gene, J gene, clone size, CDR3 protein, CDR3 DNA. A D gene is named only where the DNA matches it firmly. Size values are once, few and many counts, or a class for expanded clones, and some rows have none.

TRBD2	TRBV30	TRBJ2-5	NA	CAWSPLAGTSGSQYF	TGTGCCTGGAGCCCCCTGGCGGGCACTAGCGGTTCCCAGTACTTC
TRBD1	TRBV29-1	TRBJ2-7	NA	CSVPRQGSYEQYF	TGCAGCGTGCCGAGACAGGGTTCTTACGAGCAGTACTTC
TRBD2	TRBV7-9	TRBJ2-7	NA	CSSSSTGTSGGYEQYF	TGTTCCAGCAGCTCGACGGGTACTAGCGGGGGCTACGAGCAGTACTTC
TRBD2	TRBV5-1	TRBJ2-1	few	CASSITPGLAGGGNTFF	TGCGCCAGCAGCATAACTCCGGGACTAGCGGGAGGGGGGAATACGTTCTTC
NA	TRBV6-6	TRBJ1-4	few	CASTRNLGADEKLFF	TGTGCCAGCACCCGAAATCTGGGGGCCGATGAAAAACTGTTTTTT
NA	TRBV29-1	TRBJ2-2	NA	CSVEQQGLGELFF	TGCAGCGTTGAACAACAGGGTTTGGGGGAGCTGTTTTTT
TRBD1	TRBV4-3	TRBJ1-1	NA	CASSSQDRADTEAFF	TGCGCCAGCAGCAGCCAAGACAGGGCCGACACTGAAGCTTTCTTT
NA	TRBV5-1	TRBJ1-2	once	CASSLAGQGQGYTF	TGCGCCAGCAGCTTGGCCGGGCAGGGGCAGGGCTACACCTTC
NA	TRBV5-1	TRBJ2-5	once	CASSLGAGREETQYF	TGCGCCAGCAGCTTGGGGGCAGGGCGTGAGGAGACCCAGTACTTC
TRBD1	TRBV7-2	TRBJ1-5	NA	CASSFRGRNQPQHF	TGTGCCAGCAGCTTTAGGGGGCGGAATCAGCCCCAGCATTTT
TRBD1	TRBV29-1	TRBJ1-2	once	CSVEPWTGGYGYPF	TGCAGCGTTGAACCTTGGACAGGGGGCTATGGCTACCCCTTC
NA	TRBV6-6	TRBJ1-5	NA	CASRGRTAVTNQPQNF	TGTGCCAGCAGAGGACGGACAGCGGTCACGAATCAGCCCCAGAATTTT
TRBD1	TRBV15	TRBJ1-4	NA	CATSRTGTGDNEKLFF	TGTGCCACCAGCCGTACCGGGACAGGGGATAATGAAAAACTGTTTTTT